This T cell receptor beta chain was obtained from a study of blood T cell repertoires in COVID-19. From germline, CDR1 is LNHDA and CDR2 SQIVND (reference sequence). This CDR3 contains 13 residues. Trimming shortened V by 4 bases and J by 8 bases, and 11 bases separated the two germline ends. Clones were read by immunoSEQ multiplex PCR, and TCRdb kept only the in-frame ones, dropping some. This table has about 240,000 clones, just under 85% appearing once. The receptor was derived from a woman aged 55-70 years with active or convalescent COVID-19. V is TRBV19 and J is TRBJ1-4, with no clear D. Sequenced material: peripheral blood. The CDR3 spells CASSKGVDEKLFF. CDR3 bases: TGTGCCAGTAGTAAGGGAGTAGACGAAAAACTGTTTTTT.